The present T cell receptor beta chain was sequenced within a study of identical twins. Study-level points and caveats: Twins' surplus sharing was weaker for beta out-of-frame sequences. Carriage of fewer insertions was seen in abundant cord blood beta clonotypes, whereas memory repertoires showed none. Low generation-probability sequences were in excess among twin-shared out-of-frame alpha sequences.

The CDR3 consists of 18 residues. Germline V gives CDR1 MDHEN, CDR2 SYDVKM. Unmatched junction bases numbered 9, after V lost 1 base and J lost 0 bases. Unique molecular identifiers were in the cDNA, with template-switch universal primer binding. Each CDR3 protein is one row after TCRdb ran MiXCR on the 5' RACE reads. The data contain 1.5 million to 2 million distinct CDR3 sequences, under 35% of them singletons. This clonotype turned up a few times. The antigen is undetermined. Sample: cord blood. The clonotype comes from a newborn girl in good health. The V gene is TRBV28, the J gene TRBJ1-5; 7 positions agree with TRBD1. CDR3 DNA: TGTGCCAGCAGTTTATCGGGTAACAGGGGTTATAGCAATCAGCCCCAGCATTTT. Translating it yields CASSLSGNRGYSNQPQHF.